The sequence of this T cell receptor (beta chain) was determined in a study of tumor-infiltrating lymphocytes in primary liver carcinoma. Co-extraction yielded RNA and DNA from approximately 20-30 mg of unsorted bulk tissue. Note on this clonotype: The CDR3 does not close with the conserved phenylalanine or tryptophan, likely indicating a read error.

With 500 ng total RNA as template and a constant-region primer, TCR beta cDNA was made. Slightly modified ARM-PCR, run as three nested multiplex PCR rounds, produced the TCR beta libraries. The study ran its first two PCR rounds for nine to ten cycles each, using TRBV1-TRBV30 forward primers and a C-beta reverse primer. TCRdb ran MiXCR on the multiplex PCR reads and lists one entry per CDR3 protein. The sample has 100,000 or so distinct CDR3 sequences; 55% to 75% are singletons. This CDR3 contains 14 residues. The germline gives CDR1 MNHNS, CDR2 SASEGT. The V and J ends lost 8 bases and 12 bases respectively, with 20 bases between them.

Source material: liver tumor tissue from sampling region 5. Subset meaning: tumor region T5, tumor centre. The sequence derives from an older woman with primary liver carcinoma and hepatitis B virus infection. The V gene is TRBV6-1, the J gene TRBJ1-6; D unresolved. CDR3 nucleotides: TGTGCCAGCCCTGCCAACACGGAACATCTACCCCTCCACGTT. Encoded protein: CASPANTEHLPLHV.